This T cell receptor beta chain was sequenced during a study of shared clonotypes between healthy human individuals. The germline V gene has CDR1 MNHNS and CDR2 SASEGT. This CDR3 is built from 15 residues. Germline trimming cut 4 bases from V and 4 bases from J; bases unmatched to any gene: 9. TCRdb's table, derived via immunoSEQ multiplex PCR, lists solely in-frame clones and lacks some. This sample has 2 million to 2.5 million clones, with nearly 97% found just once. The receptor was derived from a man between 18 and 29 years old in good health. Sequenced: naive CD4+ T cells sorted from blood. Stated subset: CD45RA+ positively selected. The chain couples TRBV6-1 to TRBJ2-7; 8 bases map to TRBD1. The CDR3: CASSVRQGAAYEQYF. Here the CDR3 DNA reads TGTGCCAGCAGTGTTCGTCAGGGGGCCGCATACGAGCAGTACTTC.